Below, 16 T cell receptor beta chains from the same sample are listed, as sequenced in a study of shared clonotypes between healthy human individuals. Assay: immunoSEQ multiplex PCR; the TCRdb copy retains only in-frame clones and omits some. The table records a few million clones, nearly 97% of them present only once. The sample consisted of naive CD4+ T cells sorted from blood. The subset here: CD45RA+ positively selected. These receptors originate from a man aged 18 to 29 in good health.

The chain joins TRBV11-2 to TRBJ2-7, with D possibly TRBD2 on 5 matching bases. The length of the CDR3 is 15 residues. The germline V and J ends were trimmed by 5 bases and 6 bases, with 20 bases remaining between them. The germline gives CDR1 SGHAT, CDR2 FQNNGV. The CDR3 loop is CASSPNIQVASEQYF. DNA for the CDR3: TGTGCCAGCAGCCCAAACATTCAAGTAGCGTCCGAGCAGTACTTC. Together with reference TRBV11-2 and TRBJ2-7, the CDR3 gives the full variable domain: EAGVAQSPRYKIIEKRQSVAFWCNPISGHATLYWYQQILGQGPKLLIQFQNNGVVDDSQLPKDRFSAERLKGVDSTLKIQPAKLEDSAVYLCASSPNIQVASEQYFGPGTRLTVT.

V and J are TRBV6-5 and TRBJ1-3; D is unclear. Trimming left V 5 bases short and J 7 bases short, with 15 bases between. The CDR3 is 14 amino acids. From germline, CDR1 is MNHEY and CDR2 SVGAGI. The CDR3 sequence: CASSMTSEVNTIYF. In nucleotides, the CDR3 is TGTGCCAGCAGTATGACTTCGGAGGTCAACACCATATATTTT.

Comments on this clone: One end of the junction does not line up with germline, which may come from a read error. The chain has TRBV7-7 and TRBJ2-5; 8 bases align to TRBD2. The CDR3 totals 15 residues. Germline CDR1 reads SSHAT; CDR2 reads FNYEAQ (reference sequence). CDR3 coding DNA: TGTGCTAGCAGCAAGATAGCGGGGCTACAAGAGACCCAGTACTTC. Protein product: CASSKIAGLQETQYF.

The chain combines TRBV30 with TRBJ2-4; no firm D call. This CDR3 region has 15 residues. V lost 2 bases to trimming and J lost 1 base, with 12 bases between them. Germline loops: CDR1 GTSNPN, CDR2 SVGIG (reference sequence). Here the CDR3 DNA reads TGTGCCTGGAGTATCGGCGCGGCTGCCAAAAACATTCAGTACTTC. This codes for CAWSIGAAAKNIQYF.

Remarks on this clone: Sequence at one end of the junction differs from germline and may be a read error. CDR3 coding DNA: TGTGCTAGCAGCTTAGCGGGGGCGGGAGATACGCAGTATTTT. This codes for CASSLAGAGDTQYF. The chain recombines TRBV7-7 with TRBJ2-3; 9 positions match TRBD2. The CDR3 spans 14 residues. The germline gives CDR1 SSHAT, CDR2 FNYEAQ (reference sequence). Looking up the rest from reference TRBV7-7 and TRBJ2-3 gives the full variable domain: GAGVSQSPRYKVTKRGQDVTLRCDPISSHATLYWYQQALGQGPEFLTYFNYEAQPDKSGLPSDRFSAERPEGSISTLTIQRTEQRDSAMYRCASSLAGAGDTQYFGPGTRLTVL.

The chain uses TRBV6-1 and TRBJ2-3; 8 nucleotides agree with TRBD1. CDR1 and CDR2 from the germline V gene are MNHNS and SASEGT. The trim removed 6 bases at V and 4 bases at J, leaving 9 bases unmatched. This CDR3 spans 15 amino acids. The chain's CDR3 is CASSLDRGVADTQYF. The CDR3 nucleotides are TGTGCCAGCAGCTTAGACAGGGGAGTCGCAGATACGCAGTATTTT.

This chain joins TRBV7-9 and TRBJ1-2; D ambiguous. Trimming cost V 0 bases and J 0 bases, with 8 bases left between them. The length of the CDR3 is 15 residues. The V gene's germline CDR1 is SEHNR and CDR2 FQNEAQ (reference sequence). The CDR3 protein is CASSLAYEANYGYTF. CDR3 in DNA: TGTGCCAGCAGCTTAGCGTACGAGGCTAACTATGGCTACACCTTC.

The chain employs TRBV10-3 and TRBJ1-1; weak D call: TRBD1 (5 bases). Germline V gene lookup returns CDR1 ENHRY and CDR2 SYGVKD. The CDR3 spans 13 residues. The ends were cut back, 8 bases at V and 3 bases at J, with 13 bases in the middle. CDR3 amino acids: CAIDGGRDTEAFF. CDR3 in DNA: TGTGCCATCGACGGGGGGAGGGACACTGAAGCTTTCTTT.

This clone was seen once. This chain uses TRBV6-1 with TRBJ2-7, with 8 bases that match TRBD2. Germline lookup yields CDR1 MNHNS and CDR2 SASEGT. The trim removed 6 bases at V and 2 bases at J, leaving 6 bases unmatched. The CDR3 is 14 amino acids. The CDR3 here is CASRTGTRPYEQYF. CDR3 sequence (DNA): TGTGCCAGCAGAACCGGGACTAGACCCTACGAGCAGTACTTC.

The chain is built from TRBV6-5 and TRBJ2-1; D gene uncertain. V lost 2 bases, J lost 7 bases, and 12 bases lay in between. The V gene's germline CDR1 is MNHEY and CDR2 SVGAGI. This CDR3 region has 14 residues. CDR3 residues: CASSYGPFENEQFF. CDR3 bases: TGTGCCAGCAGTTACGGGCCGTTCGAGAATGAGCAGTTCTTC.

The rearrangement uses TRBV6-1 and TRBJ2-3; D is perhaps TRBD2 (5 bases). Germline V gives CDR1 MNHNS, CDR2 SASEGT. The V gene lost 10 bases and the J gene lost 0 bases, with 17 bases spanning the gap. The CDR3 spans 15 residues. The CDR3 DNA reads TGTGCCACCTTCCGGACTTATTCTAGCACAGATACGCAGTATTTT. This codes for CATFRTYSSTDTQYF.

The chain links TRBV30 to TRBJ2-2; weak D call: TRBD2 (5 bases). V lost 0 bases to trimming and J lost 3 bases, with 11 bases between them. This CDR3 is built from 15 residues. Germline-derived CDR1 and CDR2 are GTSNPN and SVGIG (reference sequence). The CDR3 is CAWSVRRVDTGELFF. The CDR3 DNA is TGTGCCTGGAGTGTACGGCGGGTGGACACCGGGGAGCTGTTTTTT.

The gene calls are TRBV6-1 and TRBJ2-7, with 8 bases identical to TRBD1. The CDR3 is 14 residues long. V dropped 7 bases and J dropped 3; count of bases not matched to a gene: 8. Germline V lookup: CDR1 MNHNS, CDR2 SASEGT. The CDR3 DNA reads as TGTGCCAGCATGGGACAGGCTCTCAACTACGAGCAGTACTTC. Translation: CASMGQALNYEQYF.

The rearrangement joins TRBV4-3 to TRBJ2-5, with TRBD2 matching 10 bases. Germline V gives CDR1 LGHNA, CDR2 YSLEER. Trimming removed 4 bases from V and 1 base from J; junction bases left unmatched: 3. The CDR3 covers 15 residues. The CDR3 here is CASSRWTSGQETQYF. In nucleotides, the CDR3 is TGCGCCAGCAGCCGGTGGACTAGCGGCCAAGAGACCCAGTACTTC.

This chain links TRBV5-1 with TRBJ2-2; D may be TRBD1 (6 bases). V lost 4 bases to trimming and J lost 6 bases, with 13 bases between them. CDR3 size: 14 residues. The V gene's germline CDR1 is SGHRS and CDR2 YFSETQ. As DNA, the CDR3 is TGCGCCAGCAGCCCGACAGGCGGTGCCGGGGAGCTGTTTTTT. This sequence encodes CASSPTGGAGELFF.

This chain uses TRBV6-5 with TRBJ1-1; a possible D gene is TRBD1 (5 bases). The CDR3 is 14 amino acids. Per germline, CDR1 MNHEY and CDR2 SVGAGI. V lost 5 bases and J 0 bases, leaving 10 bases between the germline ends. CDR3 region: CASSRDLLNTEAFF. CDR3 in DNA: TGTGCCAGCAGTCGGGACCTATTGAACACTGAAGCTTTCTTT.